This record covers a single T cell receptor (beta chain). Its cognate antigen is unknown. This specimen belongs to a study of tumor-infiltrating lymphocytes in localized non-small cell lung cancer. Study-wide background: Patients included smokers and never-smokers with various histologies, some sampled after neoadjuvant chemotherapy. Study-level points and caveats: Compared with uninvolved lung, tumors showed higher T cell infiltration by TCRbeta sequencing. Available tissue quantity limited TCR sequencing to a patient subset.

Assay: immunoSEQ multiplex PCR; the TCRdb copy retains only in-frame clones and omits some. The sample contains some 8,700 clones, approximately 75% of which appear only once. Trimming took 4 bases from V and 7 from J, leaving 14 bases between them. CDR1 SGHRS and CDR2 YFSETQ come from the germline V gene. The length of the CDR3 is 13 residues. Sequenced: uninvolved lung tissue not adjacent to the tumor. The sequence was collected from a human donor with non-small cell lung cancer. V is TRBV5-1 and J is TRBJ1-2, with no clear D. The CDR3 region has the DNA TGCGCCAGCAGCCTCGAAGAACGGGGTGGCTACACCTTC. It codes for CASSLEERGGYTF.